The clone carrying this T cell receptor (beta chain) was seen a single time. This specimen comes from a study of blood T cell repertoires in COVID-19. TCRdb's table, derived via immunoSEQ multiplex PCR, lists solely in-frame clones and lacks some. The table includes about 120,000 clones, roughly three quarters detected once. This CDR3 contains 13 residues. Germline V gives CDR1 LGHDT, CDR2 YNNKEL (reference sequence). J was trimmed by 2 bases and V by 4 bases; bases with no gene match: 2. The clonotype comes from a human donor in a cohort sampled during active COVID-19. Sequenced sample: peripheral blood. J is TRBJ2-7 and V is TRBV3-1 (or the pseudogene TRBV3-2); TRBD1 agrees at 7 bases. This CDR3 is CASSRQGTYEQYF. For the CDR3, the DNA is TGTGCCAGCAGCCGACAGGGTACCTACGAGCAGTACTTC.